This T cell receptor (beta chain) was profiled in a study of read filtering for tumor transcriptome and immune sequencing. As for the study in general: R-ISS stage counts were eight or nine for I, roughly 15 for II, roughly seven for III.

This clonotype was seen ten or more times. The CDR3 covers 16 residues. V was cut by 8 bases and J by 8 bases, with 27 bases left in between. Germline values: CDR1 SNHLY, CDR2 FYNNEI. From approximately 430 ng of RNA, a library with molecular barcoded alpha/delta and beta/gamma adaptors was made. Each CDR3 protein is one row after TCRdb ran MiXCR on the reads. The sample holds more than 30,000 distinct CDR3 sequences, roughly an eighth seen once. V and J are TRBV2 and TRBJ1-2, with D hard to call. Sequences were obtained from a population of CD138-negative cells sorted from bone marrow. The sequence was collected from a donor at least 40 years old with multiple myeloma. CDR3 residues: CASRTFLVGKPSGYTF. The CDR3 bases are TGTGCCAGCCGGACCTTCCTAGTGGGGAAACCGAGCGGCTACACCTTC.